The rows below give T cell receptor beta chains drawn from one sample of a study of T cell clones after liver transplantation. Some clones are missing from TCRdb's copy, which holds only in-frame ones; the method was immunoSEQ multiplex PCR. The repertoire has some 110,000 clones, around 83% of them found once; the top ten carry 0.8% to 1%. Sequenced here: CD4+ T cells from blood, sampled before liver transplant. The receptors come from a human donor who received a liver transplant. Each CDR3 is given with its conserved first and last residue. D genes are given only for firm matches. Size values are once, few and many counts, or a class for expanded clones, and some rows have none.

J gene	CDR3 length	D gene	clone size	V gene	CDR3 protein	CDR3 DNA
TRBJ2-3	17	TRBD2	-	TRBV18	CASSPRTSGGQQATQYF	TGTGCCAGCTCACCCCGTACTAGCGGGGGCCAACAGGCGACGCAGTATTTT
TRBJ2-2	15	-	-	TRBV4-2	CASSQRDFRGGELFF	TGTGCCAGCAGCCAAAGGGACTTCCGCGGCGGGGAGCTGTTTTTT
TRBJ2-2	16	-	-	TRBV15	CATSRGGSGNTGELFF	TGTGCCACCAGCAGAGGGGGGTCCGGGAACACCGGGGAGCTGTTTTTT
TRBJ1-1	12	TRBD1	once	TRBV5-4	CASSLGDRVAFF	TGTGCCAGCAGCTTGGGGGACAGGGTAGCTTTCTTT
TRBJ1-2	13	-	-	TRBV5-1	CASSEDGTYGYTF	TGCGCCAGCAGCGAAGACGGGACCTATGGCTACACCTTC
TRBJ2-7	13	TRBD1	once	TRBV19	CASGGTGSDEQYF	TGTGCCAGTGGAGGGACAGGGTCCGACGAGCAGTACTTC
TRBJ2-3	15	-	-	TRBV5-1	CASSLGGISTDTQYF	TGCGCCAGCAGCTTGGGCGGGATTAGCACAGATACGCAGTATTTT
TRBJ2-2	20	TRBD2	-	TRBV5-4	CASSLALGSGTTRGTGELFF	TGTGCCAGCAGCTTAGCCTTAGGTAGCGGGACAACCCGAGGGACCGGGGAGCTGTTTTTT
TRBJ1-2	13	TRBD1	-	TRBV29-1	CSVRPDRTSGYTF	TGCAGCGTTCGCCCGGACAGGACTTCTGGTTACACCTTC
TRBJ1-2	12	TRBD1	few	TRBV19	CAAQDRGYGYTF	TGTGCCGCCCAGGACAGGGGCTACGGCTACACCTTC
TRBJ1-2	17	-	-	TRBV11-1	CASSSAKSGRWRNGYTF	TGTGCCAGCAGCTCTGCAAAATCAGGCCGGTGGAGGAATGGCTACACCTTC
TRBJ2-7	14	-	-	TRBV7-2	CASSLGPTSYEQYF	TGTGCCAGCAGCCTGGGTCCGACCTCCTACGAGCAGTACTTC
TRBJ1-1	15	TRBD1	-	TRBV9	CASSPTGTVNTEAFF	TGTGCCAGCAGCCCAACCGGGACAGTGAACACTGAAGCTTTCTTT
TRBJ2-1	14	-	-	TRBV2	CASTAEIFGGEQFF	TGTGCCAGCACCGCAGAGATATTCGGGGGTGAGCAGTTCTTC
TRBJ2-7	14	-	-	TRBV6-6	CASTGSSEADEQYF	TGTGCCAGCACCGGGTCCTCAGAGGCGGACGAGCAGTACTTC
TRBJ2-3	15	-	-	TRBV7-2	CASSTGGARTDTQYF	TGTGCCAGCAGTACTGGGGGGGCCCGCACAGATACGCAGTATTTT
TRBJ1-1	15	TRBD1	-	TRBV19	CASRPDRGHGTEAFF	TGTGCCAGTAGACCGGACAGGGGACACGGCACTGAAGCTTTCTTT
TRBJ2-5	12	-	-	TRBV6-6	CASSRKGETQYF	TGTGCCAGCAGCCGGAAGGGAGAGACCCAGTACTTC
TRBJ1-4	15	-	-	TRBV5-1	CASSVNRDSNEKLFF	TGCGCCAGCAGCGTTAACCGGGACTCCAATGAAAAACTGTTTTTT
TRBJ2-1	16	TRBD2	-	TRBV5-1	CASSWSGRAAGDEQFF	TGCGCCAGCAGCTGGAGCGGGAGGGCCGCAGGCGATGAGCAGTTCTTC
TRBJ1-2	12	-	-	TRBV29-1	CSVEGDVGGYTF	TGCAGCGTTGAGGGGGACGTAGGAGGCTACACCTTC
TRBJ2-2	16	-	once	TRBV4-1	CASSQAGRRDTGELFF	TGCGCCAGCAGCCAAGCGGGAAGGAGAGACACCGGGGAGCTGTTTTTT
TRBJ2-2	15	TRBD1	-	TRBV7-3	CASSLSGGGSGELFF	TGTGCCAGCAGCTTATCAGGGGGCGGCTCCGGGGAGCTGTTTTTT
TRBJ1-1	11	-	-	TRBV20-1	CSGGGGTEAFF	TGCAGTGGGGGGGGAGGAACTGAAGCTTTCTTT
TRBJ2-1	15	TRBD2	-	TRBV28	CASLDSGLAINEQFF	TGTGCCAGCCTAGATTCGGGACTAGCTATCAATGAGCAGTTCTTC
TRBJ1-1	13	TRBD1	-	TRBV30	CAWSSGQGTEAFF	TGTGCCTGGAGTTCAGGACAGGGCACTGAAGCTTTCTTT
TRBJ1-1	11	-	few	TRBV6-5	CASRGNTEAFF	TGTGCCAGCCGGGGGAACACTGAAGCTTTCTTT
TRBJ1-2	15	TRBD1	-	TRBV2	CASSQRVGTGGGYTF	TGTGCCAGTTCGCAGCGAGTCGGGACAGGGGGCGGCTACACCTTC
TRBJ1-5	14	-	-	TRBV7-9	CASSLAAGREPQHF	TGTGCCAGCAGCTTAGCAGCGGGACGAGAGCCCCAGCATTTT
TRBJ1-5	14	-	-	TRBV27	CASSTTGFGQPQHF	TGTGCCAGCAGCACCACAGGGTTTGGTCAGCCCCAGCATTTT
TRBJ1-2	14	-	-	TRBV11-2	CASSLVGSPGGYTF	TGTGCCAGCAGCTTAGTCGGGAGCCCGGGGGGCTACACCTTC
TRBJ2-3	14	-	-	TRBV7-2	CASSSKTGGDTQYF	TGTGCCAGCAGCTCCAAGACAGGCGGGGATACGCAGTATTTT
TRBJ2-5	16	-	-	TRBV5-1	CASSLSSGRAEGTQYF	TGCGCCAGCAGCTTGAGTTCCGGCCGGGCCGAGGGGACCCAGTACTTC
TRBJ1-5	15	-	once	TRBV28	CASSLDLQASQPQHF	TGTGCCAGCAGTTTAGACTTACAAGCGAGTCAGCCCCAGCATTTT
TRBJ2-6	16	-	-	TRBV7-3	CASSSGHNSGANVLTF	TGTGCCAGCAGCTCGGGACATAACTCTGGGGCCAACGTCCTGACTTTC
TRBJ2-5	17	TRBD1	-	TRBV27	CASSLGKGTGLKETQYF	TGTGCCAGCAGTTTAGGCAAGGGGACAGGACTAAAAGAGACCCAGTACTTC
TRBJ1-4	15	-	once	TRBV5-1	CASSLSGDTNEKLFF	TGCGCCAGCAGCTTGAGTGGTGATACTAATGAAAAACTGTTTTTT
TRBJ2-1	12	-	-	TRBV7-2	CASRPGYNEQFF	TGTGCCAGCAGACCCGGGTACAATGAGCAGTTCTTC
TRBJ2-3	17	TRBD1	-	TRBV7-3	CASSLWTGGFLTDTQYF	TGTGCCAGCAGCTTATGGACAGGGGGGTTCCTCACAGATACGCAGTATTTT